The 11 T cell receptor beta chains given below trace back to one sample, sequenced in a study of blood T cells in healthy people across ages. Next came a second PCR, run for about 6 to 11 cycles, which used a sample-barcoded 5' primer along with a J-beta primer mix. TCRdb fed the 5' RACE reads into MiXCR, producing one record per CDR3 protein. Of around 670,000 distinct CDR3 sequences in the sample, 25% to 35% are singletons; the top ten hold less than 20%. Sequencing was performed on blood. The receptors were gathered from an elderly woman in good health.

V usage is TRBV27 and J usage is TRBJ2-7, with D maybe TRBD2 (6 bases). Germline V gene lookup returns CDR1 MNHEY and CDR2 SMNVEV (reference sequence). This CDR3 has 15 amino acids. Trimming stripped 6 bases from V and 7 bases from J, with 22 bases between. CDR3 sequence (DNA): TGTGCCAGCAGGGTAGCGGTGAGCTCCTACAATGAGCAGTACTTC. It codes for CASRVAVSSYNEQYF.

This clonotype has a handful of counts. The chain joins TRBV28 to TRBJ2-6; 8 bases map to TRBD1. The CDR3 loop spans 16 amino acids. In germline, CDR1 is MDHEN, CDR2 SYDVKM. V gave up 6 bases and J gave up 4 bases; unmatched junction bases: 8. Here the CDR3 DNA reads TGTGCCAGCAGGGCTCAGGGGGCGCGGGGGGCCAACGTCCTGACTTTC. Its protein is CASRAQGARGANVLTF. The complete variable domain, with remaining parts taken from reference TRBV28 and TRBJ2-6, reads DVKVTQSSRYLVKRTGEKVFLECVQDMDHENMFWYRQDPGLGLRLIYFSYDVKMKEKGDIPEGYSVSREKKERFSLILESASTNQTSMYLCASRAQGARGANVLTFGAGSRLTVL.

This clonotype was picked up many times. This chain joins TRBV2 and TRBJ2-7; TRBD1 is a possible D gene (6 bases). CDR3 length: 15 residues. The germline CDR1 and CDR2 sequences are SNHLY and FYNNEI. V gave up 2 bases and J gave up 2 bases, with 13 bases separating them. The CDR3 spells CASSERGTYTYEQYF. CDR3 bases: TGTGCCAGCAGTGAAAGAGGGACATACACCTACGAGCAGTACTTC.

This clonotype occurred many times. The chain uses TRBV9 and TRBJ2-5; the D gene is possibly TRBD2 (6 bases). The CDR3 sequence is 18 residues long. CDR1 and CDR2 (germline): SGDLS, YYNGEE. The V gene lost 0 bases and the J gene lost 5 bases, with 23 bases spanning the gap. The CDR3 nucleotides are TGTGCCAGCAGCGTAGGGCCTCGCGGGGAACGTCGGGGGGAGACCCAGTACTTC. Translation: CASSVGPRGERRGETQYF.

V gene TRBV7-9 combines with J gene TRBJ1-1; 7 positions match TRBD1. This CDR3 is built from 13 residues. The trim removed 5 bases at V and 5 bases at J, leaving 5 bases unmatched. Germline V gives CDR1 SEHNR, CDR2 FQNEAQ (reference sequence). CDR3: CASSPGGRTEAFF. CDR3 nucleotide sequence: TGTGCCAGCAGCCCAGGGGGGAGGACTGAAGCTTTCTTT. Combining the CDR3 with reference TRBV7-9 and TRBJ1-1 gives the whole variable domain DTGVSQNPRHKITKRGQNVTFRCDPISEHNRLYWYRQTLGQGPEFLTYFQNEAQLEKSRLLSDRFSAERPKGSFSTLEIQRTEQGDSAMYLCASSPGGRTEAFFGQGTRLTVV.

In this sample, this clonotype turned up many times. The chain couples TRBV20-1 to TRBJ1-6; 7 bases are a match to TRBD1. V shed 5 bases, J shed 5 bases, and the junction held 3 bases outside the gene matches. Germline values: CDR1 DFQATT, CDR2 SNEGSKA (reference sequence). The CDR3 spans 13 residues. CDR3 in amino acids: CSARQGHNSPLHF. The CDR3 DNA sequence: TGCAGTGCTCGACAGGGACATAATTCACCCCTCCACTTT.

This chain links TRBV20-1 with TRBJ1-2, with a possible D match to TRBD1 (6 bases). CDR3 length equals 11 residues. Trimming left V 5 bases short and J 5 bases short, with 9 bases between. The germline gives CDR1 DFQATT, CDR2 SNEGSKA (reference sequence). CDR3 coding DNA: TGCAGTGCTCAGGGGCGATATGGCTACACCTTC. Residues: CSAQGRYGYTF.

As concerns this clonotype: This may stem from a read error, because a much larger clone lies one nucleotide away. V and J are TRBV12-3 or TRBV12-4 and TRBJ2-6, with TRBD1 as a possible D gene (5 bases). This CDR3 is built from 15 residues. Deletions cut 6 bases from V and 2 bases from J, with 11 bases between. CDR3 loop: CASRETAPGANVLTF. In nucleotides, the CDR3 is TGTGCCAGCAGGGAGACAGCCCCTGGGGCCAACGTCCTGACTTTC.

The V call is TRBV20-1, the J call TRBJ2-5; 7 bases map to TRBD1. V gave up 6 bases and J gave up 4 bases; unmatched junction bases: 8. Germline V lookup: CDR1 DFQATT, CDR2 SNEGSKA (reference sequence). The CDR3 has 13 amino acids. The CDR3 sequence: CSADSPGGETQYF. DNA of the CDR3: TGCAGTGCCGATTCGCCAGGGGGAGAGACCCAGTACTTC.

This clonotype was observed at least ten times. The rearrangement links TRBV12-3 or TRBV12-4 to TRBJ2-1; a weak D match, TRBD2 (6 bases). Trimming left V 6 bases short and J 3 bases short, with 6 bases between. This CDR3 is built from 12 residues. Here the CDR3 reads CASREGYNEQFF. Written as DNA, the CDR3 is TGTGCCAGCAGGGAGGGCTACAATGAGCAGTTCTTC.

The chain joins TRBV25-1 to TRBJ2-3; D is possibly TRBD2 (5 bases). This CDR3 is 14 amino acids long. V lost 5 bases and J 1 base, leaving 10 bases between the germline ends. The germline V gene encodes CDR1 MGHDK and CDR2 SYGVNS. This chain's CDR3 is CASSRADGTDTQYF. CDR3 DNA sequence: TGTGCCAGCAGTAGAGCGGACGGCACAGATACGCAGTATTTT.